The 9 T cell receptor beta chains presented below share a single source sample, sequenced in a study of a mutant IDH1 vaccine in newly diagnosed glioma. For these receptors, no antigen is known. The sample's time point: week 35, safety follow-up. Every vaccine dose comprised 300 ug of mutant IDH1 20-mer peptide plus topical imiquimod. TCRdb's table, derived via immunoSEQ multiplex PCR, lists solely in-frame clones and lacks some. This sample carries 33,000 or so clones, around 79% of them seen once, and the ten largest clones take about 9.3%. This specimen was PBMCs, taken from a glioma patient whose treatment included an IDH1 peptide vaccine. Receptors were obtained from a woman between 25 and 40 years old with glioma. Some clones in this sample may be carry-over from other donors' samples.

Points on this clone: The same CDR3 is also encoded by other DNA sequences in this sample. CDR3: CASSAREGNTEAFF. CDR3 bases: TGTGCCAGCAGCGCCCGGGAGGGGAACACTGAAGCTTTCTTT. V gene TRBV7-9 combines with J gene TRBJ1-1; D not resolved. The germline V gene has CDR1 SEHNR and CDR2 FQNEAQ (reference sequence). The CDR3 loop spans 14 amino acids. The V end was cut by 5 bases, the J end by 1 base, with 11 bases between.

This clone was recorded a few times. The chain links TRBV10-3 to TRBJ2-7; 13 bases are shared with TRBD2. In germline, CDR1 is ENHRY, CDR2 SYGVKD. With V trimmed by 6 bases and J by 6 bases, 11 bases remained unmatched. The CDR3 is 16 residues long. CDR3 sequence (DNA): TGTGCCATCAGCCGAGGCGGGACTAGCGGGACGGGCGAGCAGTACTTC. Translating gives CAISRGGTSGTGEQYF.

The chain has TRBV9 and TRBJ2-2; D possibly corresponds to TRBD2 (5 bases). V shed 0 bases and J shed 1 base, with 10 bases lying between them. Germline V gene lookup returns CDR1 SGDLS and CDR2 YYNGEE. This CDR3 has 16 amino acids. The chain's CDR3 is CASSVAPRGNTGELFF. CDR3 DNA sequence: TGTGCCAGCAGCGTAGCCCCTCGGGGGAACACCGGGGAGCTGTTTTTT.

J is TRBJ2-5 and V is TRBV29-1, with a tentative D call TRBD1 (6 bases). Germline V gene sequence: CDR1 SQVTM, CDR2 ANQGSEA. The CDR3 is made up of 12 amino acids. V was trimmed by 5 bases and J by 1 base, leaving 8 bases between them. The DNA for the CDR3 is TGCAGCGTTCGGGACATCCAAGAGACCCAGTACTTC. Translated, it gives CSVRDIQETQYF.

V usage is TRBV6-1 and J usage is TRBJ1-2; no reliable D call. This CDR3 comprises 15 residues. V was pared by 6 bases and J by 1 base, with 15 bases between. The V gene's germline CDR1 is MNHNS and CDR2 SASEGT. The CDR3 nucleotides are TGTGCCAGCAGCCCCATAGGGCAGATTAACTATGGCTACACCTTC. Translating gives CASSPIGQINYGYTF.

This clone was observed a handful of times. The chain links TRBV6-4 to TRBJ1-1; D is unclear. V shed 3 bases and J shed 6 bases, with 14 bases lying between them. The CDR3 loop spans 14 amino acids. Looked up from germline, CDR1 is MRHNA and CDR2 is SNTAGT. CDR3 sequence: CASSDWVPAPEAFF. DNA for the CDR3: TGTGCCAGCAGTGATTGGGTTCCCGCCCCTGAAGCTTTCTTT.

The chain has TRBV9 and TRBJ2-2; 8 nucleotides agree with TRBD1. The CDR3 has 17 amino acids. CDR1 and CDR2 from the germline V gene are SGDLS and YYNGEE. Trimming removed 0 bases from V and 0 bases from J; junction bases left unmatched: 4. Here the CDR3 DNA reads TGTGCCAGCAGCGTAGCGGGACAGGTGACGAACACCGGGGAGCTGTTTTTT. Translated, it gives CASSVAGQVTNTGELFF.

The chain has TRBV19 and TRBJ2-3, with 11 bases fitting TRBD2. The CDR3 is 16 amino acids. CDR1 is LNHDA and CDR2 is SQIVND in the germline V gene (reference sequence). The V segment lost 8 bases and the J segment 6 bases; nucleotides outside the gene matches: 13. The CDR3 bases are TGTGCCAGTTCTAGCCCCTTAGCGGGAGGGGGGGATACGCAGTATTTT. Its translation: CASSSPLAGGGDTQYF. Drawing the rest from reference TRBV19 and TRBJ2-3, the complete variable domain is DGGITQSPKYLFRKEGQNVTLSCEQNLNHDAMYWYRQDPGQGLRLIYYSQIVNDFQKGDIAEGYSVSREKKESFPLTVTSAQKNPTAFYLCASSSPLAGGGDTQYFGPGTRLTVL.

The chain employs TRBV13 and TRBJ1-2; D remains unclear. Deletions cut 3 bases from V and 7 bases from J, with 15 bases between. This CDR3 comprises 14 residues. Per the germline V gene, CDR1 is PRHDT and CDR2 is FYEKMQ (reference sequence). CDR3 protein: CASSLGYPSSGYTF. The CDR3 DNA reads as TGTGCCAGCAGCTTGGGGTACCCCTCGTCTGGCTACACCTTC.